The 22 T cell receptor beta chains below come from one sample, sequenced in a study of blood T cells in healthy people across ages. Primers used in a second PCR of about 7 to 11 cycles were a sample-barcoded 5' primer and a J-beta primer mix. From the 5' RACE reads, TCRdb called clonotypes with MiXCR, one entry per CDR3 protein. The top ten clones hold under 5% of a sample with roughly 1.5 million distinct CDR3 sequences, 35% to 45% of them seen once. Sequencing used blood. The source is a woman under 30 in good health.

This clonotype was seen only a few times. The chain carries TRBV4-2 and TRBJ2-2; D ambiguous. The CDR3 is 17 amino acids. CDR1 and CDR2 (germline): LGHNA, YNFKEQ. Trimming cost V 2 bases and J 0 bases, with 13 bases left between them. CDR3 protein: CASSQMVALANTGELFF. CDR3 sequence (DNA): TGTGCCAGCAGCCAAATGGTAGCCCTCGCGAACACCGGGGAGCTGTTTTTT.

This chain joins TRBV9 and TRBJ1-2; TRBD1 might be the D (6 bases). The germline V gene has CDR1 SGDLS and CDR2 YYNGEE. Trimming shortened V by 2 bases and J by 0 bases, and 14 bases separated the two germline ends. This CDR3 is 16 amino acids long. The CDR3 protein is CASSVHGGGPNYGYTF. The CDR3 DNA follows: TGTGCCAGCAGCGTCCATGGCGGGGGCCCTAACTATGGCTACACCTTC.

This clonotype was picked up a small number of times. This sequence joins TRBV25-1 and TRBJ2-3; TRBD1 aligns across 9 bases. This CDR3 has 15 amino acids. Losses at the gene ends were 2 bases for V and 5 bases for J; bases not matched to a gene: 5. Per germline, CDR1 MGHDK and CDR2 SYGVNS. CDR3 sequence reads: CASSEPGQGLDTQYF. The CDR3 DNA sequence: TGTGCCAGCAGTGAACCGGGACAGGGTTTAGATACGCAGTATTTT.

This clonotype was counted between two and nine times. The rearrangement joins TRBV20-1 to TRBJ2-5; tentatively, D is TRBD1 or TRBD2 (5 bases each). Germline loops: CDR1 DFQATT, CDR2 SNEGSKA (reference sequence). CDR3 length: 14 residues. Trimming shortened V by 5 bases and J by 4 bases, and 17 bases separated the two germline ends. The DNA for the CDR3 is TGCAGTGCTCCGATGGCGAGGGGCCGAGAGACCCAGTACTTC. Its translation: CSAPMARGRETQYF.

This chain's CDR3 is CASSLTYTSGSYEQYF. The CDR3 DNA follows: TGCGCCAGCAGCTTGACGTACACTAGCGGGAGTTATGAGCAGTACTTC. V and J are TRBV5-1 and TRBJ2-7; 11 bases are a match to TRBD2. This CDR3 region has 16 residues. Looked up from germline, CDR1 is SGHRS and CDR2 is YFSETQ. The J segment lost 7 bases and the V segment lost 1 base, leaving 10 bases of the junction unmatched.

The chain recombines TRBV9 with TRBJ1-2; TRBD1 is a possible D gene (5 bases). CDR1 is SGDLS and CDR2 is YYNGEE in the germline V gene. The CDR3 spans 15 residues. Trimming shortened V by 1 base and J by 2 bases, and 12 bases separated the two germline ends. The DNA for the CDR3 is TGTGCCAGCAGCGTACCGCCACAGGACAACTATGGCTACACCTTC. Translated, it gives CASSVPPQDNYGYTF.

The J gene is TRBJ2-7, the V gene TRBV12-3 or TRBV12-4, with D unclear. The CDR3 sequence is 13 residues long. The ends were cut back, 2 bases at V and 5 bases at J, with 10 bases in the middle. CDR3 amino acids: CASSLNLRNEQYF. The CDR3 coding sequence is TGTGCCAGCAGTTTAAACTTACGGAACGAGCAGTACTTC.

The gene calls are TRBV9 and TRBJ2-2; weak D call: TRBD1 (6 bases). Germline values: CDR1 SGDLS, CDR2 YYNGEE. V was trimmed by 4 bases and J by 8 bases, leaving 12 bases between them. This CDR3 spans 13 amino acids. The CDR3 DNA sequence: TGTGCCAGCAGCCCGCCTCAGGGGGGGGAGCTGTTTTTT. Protein product: CASSPPQGGELFF.

This clonotype was counted only a few times. This chain links TRBV10-3 with TRBJ2-1; D not resolved. The CDR3 loop spans 12 amino acids. Trimming took 1 base from V and 3 from J, leaving 1 base between them. Germline CDR1 is ENHRY and CDR2 is SYGVKD. CDR3: CAISEYYNEQFF. CDR3 bases: TGTGCCATCAGTGAGTACTACAATGAGCAGTTCTTC.

For the CDR3, the DNA is TGCAGTGCTAGACGGACTAGCGGGGACTTCTACGAGCAGTACTTC. This gives the protein CSARRTSGDFYEQYF. The chain recombines TRBV20-1 with TRBJ2-5, with 12 bases aligning to TRBD2. The J call may be faulty, since TRBJ2-7 better matches the DNA end. Germline V lookup: CDR1 DFQATT, CDR2 SNEGSKA (reference sequence). The CDR3 is 15 amino acids.

V is TRBV6-1 and J is TRBJ2-3; 12 bases agree with TRBD1. Trimming cost V 7 bases and J 3 bases; bases outside gene matches: 11. Looked up from germline, CDR1 is MNHNS and CDR2 is SASEGT. This CDR3 has 17 residues. CDR3: CASNPLGQGAKTDTQYF. The CDR3 DNA follows: TGTGCCAGCAACCCTCTGGGACAGGGGGCGAAGACAGATACGCAGTATTTT.

The chain recombines TRBV20-1 with TRBJ2-3; possibly TRBD2 for D (5 bases). Trimming pared 5 bases from V and 2 bases from J, leaving 11 bases between. The CDR3 runs 13 residues. Germline lookup yields CDR1 DFQATT and CDR2 SNEGSKA (reference sequence). The CDR3 DNA is TGCAGTGCTGAGGGCGAATACACAGATACGCAGTATTTT. Amino acids: CSAEGEYTDTQYF.

This sequence joins TRBV12-3 or TRBV12-4 and TRBJ1-1; the D gene is possibly TRBD1 (6 bases). CDR3 length equals 11 residues. The V gene lost 8 bases and the J gene lost 6 bases, with 10 bases spanning the gap. The CDR3 coding sequence is TGTGCCAGCGGAAGGGGGGCTGAAGCTTTCTTT. Translation gives CASGRGAEAFF.

The table lists this clonotype with a few counts. The V and J genes are TRBV6-2 or TRBV6-3 and TRBJ1-1; no definite D call. Trimming removed 3 bases from V and 1 base from J, with 12 bases in between. The CDR3 runs 15 residues. CDR1 and CDR2 (germline): MNHEY, SVGEGT. The CDR3 DNA follows: TGTGCCAGCAGTTATCTTGTGGGCGGGAACACTGAAGCTTTCTTT. It specifies CASSYLVGGNTEAFF.

The chain employs TRBV30 and TRBJ2-3; D may be TRBD1 (6 bases). CDR1 and CDR2 (germline): GTSNPN, SVGIG (reference sequence). The CDR3 is 14 amino acids. Trimming took 5 bases from V and 2 from J, leaving 14 bases between them. The CDR3 DNA reads TGTGCCTGGGGAACCGGACAGCTCACAGATACGCAGTATTTT. Translated: CAWGTGQLTDTQYF.

In this sample, this clonotype turned up once. The chain uses TRBV6-2 or TRBV6-3 and TRBJ1-1, with a possible D match to TRBD1 (5 bases). With 5 bases removed from V and 8 bases from J, the gap between germline ends came to 15 bases. This CDR3 has 13 residues. The germline gives CDR1 MNHEY, CDR2 SVGEGT. The CDR3 DNA sequence: TGTGCCAGCAGTACACAGGCCGTAGCGGAAGCTTTCTTT. It codes for CASSTQAVAEAFF.

This sequence joins TRBV11-2 and TRBJ2-5; D gene unclear. Germline CDR1 reads SGHAT; CDR2 reads FQNNGV. The ends were cut back, 5 bases at V and 11 bases at J, with 18 bases in the middle. The CDR3 sequence is 13 residues long. CDR3 residues: CASSIGPFDEQYF. The CDR3 DNA sequence: TGTGCCAGCAGCATCGGACCCTTTGATGAGCAGTACTTC.

The rearrangement joins TRBV2 to TRBJ1-1; no clear D gene. CDR1 SNHLY and CDR2 FYNNEI come from the germline V gene. V lost 6 bases, J lost 8 bases, and 13 bases lay in between. The CDR3 loop spans 12 amino acids. CDR3 coding DNA: TGTGCCAGCAGGGAGATGGGGTCGGAAGCTTTCTTT. This encodes CASREMGSEAFF.

The chain has TRBV4-1 and TRBJ1-5, with TRBD1 matching 10 bases. The CDR3 is 17 amino acids. The trim removed 0 bases at V and 4 bases at J, leaving 6 bases unmatched. Per the germline V gene, CDR1 is MGHRA and CDR2 is YSYEKL. CDR3 bases: TGCGCCAGCAGCCAAGATGGACAGGGGGAATTGAATCAGCCCCAGCATTTT. Protein: CASSQDGQGELNQPQHF.

A single count supports this clonotype. One junction end disagrees with the germline gene, perhaps due to a read error. V gene TRBV3-1 combines with J gene TRBJ1-6, with a weak D call TRBD1 (6 bases). Germline CDR1 is LGHDT and CDR2 is YNNKEL (reference sequence). This CDR3 has 15 amino acids. In nucleotides, the CDR3 is TGTGCCAGCAGCCCCAAGGGGGAAAGGAATTCACCCCCCCACTTT. It translates to CASSPKGERNSPPHF.

The chain has TRBV19 and TRBJ2-5; D remains unclear. The germline gives CDR1 LNHDA, CDR2 SQIVND (reference sequence). This CDR3 is built from 15 residues. V was trimmed by 6 bases and J by 4 bases, leaving 18 bases between them. In nucleotides, the CDR3 is TGTGCCAGTAGCCCGAACCCCAGTGCCGGAGAGACCCAGTACTTC. It translates to CASSPNPSAGETQYF.

This clonotype was seen just once. This chain joins TRBV9 and TRBJ2-7, with a tentative D call TRBD1 (9 bases). The CDR3 has 15 residues. The germline CDR1 and CDR2 sequences are SGDLS and YYNGEE. Trimming removed 3 bases from V and 5 bases from J, with 18 bases in between. The CDR3 reads CASSDGGDRAHEQYF. For the CDR3, the DNA is TGTGCCAGCAGCGACGGGGGGGACAGGGCCCACGAGCAGTACTTC.